Detailed here is one TCR beta chain. As yet, its antigen is unknown. The V end was cut by 3 bases, the J end by 0 bases, with 8 bases between. Germline-derived CDR1 and CDR2 are MGHRA and YSYEKL. The CDR3 covers 15 residues. The data derive from a study of cytomegalovirus exposure and HLA in healthy donors. Study-wide results and caveats: Per published reports, the classifier diagnosed cytomegalovirus status with high specificity and sensitivity.

A multiplex PCR was run with 60 Vbeta primers and 13 Jbeta primers. The protocol was immunoSEQ multiplex PCR, while the TCRdb copy is restricted to in-frame clones and leaves out a portion. The table lists some 96,000 clones, roughly 78% of them singletons. The V gene is TRBV4-1, the J gene TRBJ1-4; D gene ambiguous. The sequenced material came from PBMCs. This receptor was taken from a woman aged 55-69 years in good health and CMV-seronegative. The CDR3, as DNA: TGCGCCAGCAGCCAGAGGACTGCAACTAATGAAAAACTGTTTTTT. Translated: CASSQRTATNEKLFF.